The present TCR beta chain was sequenced within a study of T cell changes during pregnancy in multiple sclerosis. The method was immunoSEQ multiplex PCR; TCRdb's version includes in-frame clones alone and lacks a portion of them. This sample has 60,000 to 65,000 clones, with 80% to 95% found just once. Trimming removed 6 bases from V and 4 bases from J, with 12 bases in between. The CDR3 is 14 amino acids. Germline loops: CDR1 MDHEN, CDR2 SYDVKM. The sample in question was peripheral blood, obtained in the first trimester of pregnancy. This chain connects TRBV28 to TRBJ1-4; unclear D gene. The sequence was collected from a female donor with multiple sclerosis, enrolled in a pregnancy study. The CDR3 region is CASSAGPLNEKLFF. The CDR3 DNA sequence: TGTGCCAGCAGCGCGGGCCCGCTTAATGAAAAACTGTTTTTT.